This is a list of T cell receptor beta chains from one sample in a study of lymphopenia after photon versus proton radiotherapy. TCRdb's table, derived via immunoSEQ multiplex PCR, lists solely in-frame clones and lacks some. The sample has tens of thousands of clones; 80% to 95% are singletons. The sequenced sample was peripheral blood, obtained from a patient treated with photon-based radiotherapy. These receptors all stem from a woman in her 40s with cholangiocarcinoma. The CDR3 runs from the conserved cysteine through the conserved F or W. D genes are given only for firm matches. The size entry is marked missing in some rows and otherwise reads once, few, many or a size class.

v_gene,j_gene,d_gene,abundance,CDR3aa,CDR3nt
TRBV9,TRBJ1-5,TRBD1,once,CASSTGQGNGQPQHF,TGTGCCAGCAGCACGGGACAGGGGAACGGTCAGCCCCAGCATTTT
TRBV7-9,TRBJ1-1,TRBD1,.,CASSLAFRGLSNTEAFF,TGTGCCAGCAGCTTAGCGTTCAGGGGGCTCTCGAACACTGAAGCTTTCTTT
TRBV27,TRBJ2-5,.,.,CASSEQGGETQYF,TGTGCCAGCAGCGAACAGGGCGGCGAGACCCAGTACTTC
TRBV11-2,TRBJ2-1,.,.,CASSFGRPGDEQFF,TGTGCCAGCAGCTTTGGGAGGCCAGGCGATGAGCAGTTCTTC
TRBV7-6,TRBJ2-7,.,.,CASSLATGILYEQYF,TGTGCCAGCAGCTTAGCGACCGGAATTCTCTACGAGCAGTACTTC
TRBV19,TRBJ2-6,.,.,CASTTGGSISGANVLTF,TGTGCCAGTACTACCGGGGGATCCATCTCTGGGGCCAACGTCCTGACTTTC
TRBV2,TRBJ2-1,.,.,CASSVGAAYNEQFF,TGTGCCAGCAGTGTCGGGGCGGCCTACAATGAGCAGTTCTTC
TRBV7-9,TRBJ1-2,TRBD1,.,CASSLTGVNYGYTF,TGTGCCAGCAGCTTGACAGGGGTTAACTATGGCTACACCTTC
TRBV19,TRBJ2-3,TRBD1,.,CASSGDRTDTQYF,TGTGCCAGTAGTGGGGACAGGACAGATACGCAGTATTTT
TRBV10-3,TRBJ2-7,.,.,CAISESGTPDSYEQYF,TGTGCCATCAGTGAGTCGGGGACCCCTGACTCCTACGAGCAGTACTTC
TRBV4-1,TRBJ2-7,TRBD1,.,CASTPNLQGAVEQYF,TGCGCCAGCACCCCTAACTTACAGGGGGCAGTTGAGCAGTACTTC
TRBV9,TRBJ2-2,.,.,CASTLGGAGELFF,TGTGCCAGCACCCTAGGGGGGGCCGGGGAGCTGTTTTTT
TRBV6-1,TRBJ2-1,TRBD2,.,CASSEGGLSGEGLSYNEQFF,TGTGCCAGCAGTGAAGGCGGGTTGTCGGGGGAGGGCCTCTCCTACAATGAGCAGTTCTTC
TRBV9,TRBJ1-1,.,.,CASSAGGGTVNTEAFF,TGTGCCAGCAGCGCCGGAGGAGGGACCGTGAACACTGAAGCTTTCTTT
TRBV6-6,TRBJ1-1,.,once,CASSSQVGNTEAFF,TGTGCCAGCAGTTCCCAGGTAGGGAACACTGAAGCTTTCTTT
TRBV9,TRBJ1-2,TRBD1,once,CASSATGGDGYTF,TGTGCCAGCAGCGCGACAGGGGGCGATGGCTACACCTTC
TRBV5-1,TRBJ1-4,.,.,CASSLGGGEKLFF,TGCGCCAGCAGCTTGGGAGGTGGTGAAAAACTGTTTTTT
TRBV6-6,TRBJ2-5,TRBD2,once,CASSLPGTRQETQYF,TGTGCCAGCAGTCTCCCCGGGACTAGACAAGAGACCCAGTACTTC
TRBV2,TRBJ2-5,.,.,CASKGEETQYF,TGTGCCAGCAAAGGAGAAGAGACCCAGTACTTC
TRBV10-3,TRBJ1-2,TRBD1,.,CAISETGTGVDGYTF,TGTGCCATCAGTGAGACCGGGACAGGGGTGGATGGCTACACCTTC
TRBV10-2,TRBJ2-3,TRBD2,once,CASSPGTSKTDTQYF,TGCGCCAGCAGTCCCGGGACTAGCAAGACAGATACGCAGTATTTT
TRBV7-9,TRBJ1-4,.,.,CASSLGVVRDGRGKLFF,TGTGCCAGCAGCTTAGGGGTAGTAAGGGACGGACGAGGAAAACTGTTTTTT
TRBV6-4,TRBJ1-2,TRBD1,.,CASSPTGKNYGYTF,TGTGCCAGCAGTCCGACAGGGAAGAACTATGGCTACACCTTC
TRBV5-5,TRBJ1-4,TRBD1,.,CASSPQGNTNEKLFF,TGTGCCAGCAGCCCACAGGGGAATACTAATGAAAAACTGTTTTTT
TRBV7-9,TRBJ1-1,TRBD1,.,CASSLDRAGNTEAFF,TGTGCCAGCAGCTTGGACAGGGCTGGAAACACTGAAGCTTTCTTT